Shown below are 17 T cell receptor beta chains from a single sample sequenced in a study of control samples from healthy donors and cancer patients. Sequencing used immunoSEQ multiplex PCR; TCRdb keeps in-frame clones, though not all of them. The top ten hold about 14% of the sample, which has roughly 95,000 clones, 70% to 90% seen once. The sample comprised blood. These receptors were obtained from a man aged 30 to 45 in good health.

The CDR3 protein is CAWRRGQGGGYTF. CDR3 in DNA: TGTGCCTGGAGAAGGGGACAGGGAGGGGGCTACACCTTC. The rearrangement links TRBV30 to TRBJ1-2; TRBD1 aligns across 9 bases. This CDR3 is built from 13 residues. J was trimmed by 8 bases and V by 3 bases; bases with no gene match: 7. The germline V gene encodes CDR1 GTSNPN and CDR2 SVGIG (reference sequence).

CDR3 in amino acids: CASSPQDDSYEQYF. The DNA for the CDR3 is TGTGCCAGCTCACCACAGGACGACTCCTACGAGCAGTACTTC. The chain joins TRBV18 to TRBJ2-7; D is uncertain. Germline CDR1 reads KGHSH; CDR2 reads LQKENI. This CDR3 spans 14 amino acids. Between the trimmed V and J ends, which lost 1 base and 0 bases, there was a span of 7 bases.

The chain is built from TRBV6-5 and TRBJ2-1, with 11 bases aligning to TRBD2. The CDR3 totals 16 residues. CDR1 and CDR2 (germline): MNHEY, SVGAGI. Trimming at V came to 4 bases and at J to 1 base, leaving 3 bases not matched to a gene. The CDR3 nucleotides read TGTGCCAGCAGTTCCGGGACTAGCGGATCCTACAATGAGCAGTTCTTC. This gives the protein CASSSGTSGSYNEQFF.

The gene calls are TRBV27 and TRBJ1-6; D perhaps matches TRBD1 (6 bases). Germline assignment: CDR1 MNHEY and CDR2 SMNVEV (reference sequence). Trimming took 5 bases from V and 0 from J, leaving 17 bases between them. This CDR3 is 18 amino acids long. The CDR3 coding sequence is TGTGCCAGCAGTATTCCACAGGGACATGGCTCCTATAATTCACCCCTCCACTTT. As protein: CASSIPQGHGSYNSPLHF.

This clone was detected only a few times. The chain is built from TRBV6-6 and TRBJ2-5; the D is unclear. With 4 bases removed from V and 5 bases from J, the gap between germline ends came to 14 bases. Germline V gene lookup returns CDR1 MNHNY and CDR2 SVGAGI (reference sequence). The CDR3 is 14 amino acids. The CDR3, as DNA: TGTGCCAGCAGTTCCCACGTCCGGACGGAGACCCAGTACTTC. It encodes CASSSHVRTETQYF.

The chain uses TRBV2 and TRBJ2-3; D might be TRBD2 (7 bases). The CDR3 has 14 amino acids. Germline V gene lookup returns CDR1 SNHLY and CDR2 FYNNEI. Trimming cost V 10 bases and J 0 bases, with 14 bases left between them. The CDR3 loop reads CAIDGGQSTDTQYF. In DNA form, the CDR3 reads TGTGCCATCGACGGGGGGCAGAGCACAGATACGCAGTATTTT.

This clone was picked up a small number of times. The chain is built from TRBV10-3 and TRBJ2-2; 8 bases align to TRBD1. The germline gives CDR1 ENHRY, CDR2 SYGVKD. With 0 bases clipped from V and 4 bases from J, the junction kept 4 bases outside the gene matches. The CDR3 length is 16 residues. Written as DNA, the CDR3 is TGTGCCATCAGTGAGTCACACAGGGGGTTCACCGGGGAGCTGTTTTTT. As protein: CAISESHRGFTGELFF.

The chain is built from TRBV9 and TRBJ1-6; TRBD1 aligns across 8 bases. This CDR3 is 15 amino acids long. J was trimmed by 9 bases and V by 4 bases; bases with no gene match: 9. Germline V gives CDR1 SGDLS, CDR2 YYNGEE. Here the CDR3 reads CASSPQGQAGSPLHF. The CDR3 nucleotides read TGTGCCAGCAGCCCCCAGGGACAGGCCGGTTCACCCCTCCACTTT.

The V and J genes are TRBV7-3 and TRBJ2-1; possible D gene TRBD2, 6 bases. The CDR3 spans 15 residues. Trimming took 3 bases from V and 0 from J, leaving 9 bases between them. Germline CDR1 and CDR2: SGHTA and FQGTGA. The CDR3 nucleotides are TGTGCCAGCAGCTTCGATAGCGGCTCCTACAATGAGCAGTTCTTC. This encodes CASSFDSGSYNEQFF.

This CDR3 is CASSLTGTGIYEQYF. The CDR3 DNA is TGTGCCAGCAGCTTGACCGGGACAGGGATCTACGAGCAGTACTTC. The chain links TRBV11-3 to TRBJ2-7, with TRBD1 matching 9 bases. CDR1 is SGHNT and CDR2 is YENEEA in the germline V gene. The ends lost 3 bases at V and 3 bases at J; junction bases unmatched: 6. This CDR3 is 15 amino acids long.

The CDR3 DNA reads as TGTGCCAGCTCACCAGGCCACGGGACAGCAGCTAACTATGGCTACACCTTC. Translating it yields CASSPGHGTAANYGYTF. This chain joins TRBV18 and TRBJ1-2; the match to TRBD1 covers 7 bases. V lost 2 bases and J lost 0; bases outside the gene matches: 9. CDR1 is KGHSH, CDR2 LQKENI, per germline. The CDR3 consists of 17 residues.

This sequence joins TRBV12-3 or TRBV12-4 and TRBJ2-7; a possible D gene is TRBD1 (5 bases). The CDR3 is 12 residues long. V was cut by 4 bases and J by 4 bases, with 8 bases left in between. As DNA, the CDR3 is TGTGCCAGCAGTTACCAGGGTTACGAGCAGTACTTC. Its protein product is CASSYQGYEQYF.

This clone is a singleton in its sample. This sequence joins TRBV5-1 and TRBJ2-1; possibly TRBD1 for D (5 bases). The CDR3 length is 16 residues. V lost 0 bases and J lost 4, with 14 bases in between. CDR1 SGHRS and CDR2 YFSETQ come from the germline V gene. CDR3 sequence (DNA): TGCGCCAGCAGCTTGGGTACTAATCAGGGATACAATGAGCAGTTCTTC. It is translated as CASSLGTNQGYNEQFF.

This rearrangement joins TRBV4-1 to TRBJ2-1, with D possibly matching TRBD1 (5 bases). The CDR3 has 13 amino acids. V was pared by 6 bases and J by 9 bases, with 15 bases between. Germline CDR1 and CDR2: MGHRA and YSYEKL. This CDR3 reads CASSRLGQGEQFF. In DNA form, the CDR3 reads TGCGCCAGCAGTAGACTGGGGCAGGGTGAGCAGTTCTTC.

CDR3 amino acids: CASSPQAGGGNGELFF. Here the CDR3 DNA reads TGTGCCAGCAGCCCCCAAGCGGGAGGGGGAAACGGGGAGCTGTTTTTT. The chain has TRBV7-2 and TRBJ2-2, with 10 nucleotides matching TRBD2. This CDR3 spans 16 amino acids. CDR1 and CDR2 (germline): SGHTA, FQGNSA. Trimming cost V 5 bases and J 7 bases; bases outside gene matches: 10.

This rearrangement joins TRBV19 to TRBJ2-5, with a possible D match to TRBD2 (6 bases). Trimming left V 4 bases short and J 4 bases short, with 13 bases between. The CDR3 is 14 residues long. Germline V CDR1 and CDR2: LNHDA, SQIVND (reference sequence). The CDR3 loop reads CASSNLGGGETQYF. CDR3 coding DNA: TGTGCCAGTAGTAACCTCGGGGGAGGAGAGACCCAGTACTTC. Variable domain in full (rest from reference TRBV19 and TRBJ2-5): DGGITQSPKYLFRKEGQNVTLSCEQNLNHDAMYWYRQDPGQGLRLIYYSQIVNDFQKGDIAEGYSVSREKKESFPLTVTSAQKNPTAFYLCASSNLGGGETQYFGPGTRLLVL.

The CDR3 DNA reads as TGTGCCAGCAGCTTGGCCCAGGGCCTCAATCAGCCCCAGCATTTT. Translating it yields CASSLAQGLNQPQHF. The chain couples TRBV5-6 to TRBJ1-5; D possibly corresponds to TRBD1 (5 bases). CDR1 is SGHDT and CDR2 is YYEEEE in the germline V gene. The CDR3 is 15 amino acids. V was trimmed by 0 bases and J by 3 bases, leaving 10 bases between them.